This T cell receptor beta chain was found in a study of T cell repertoires in cytomegalovirus infection. From the reads, TCRdb called clonotypes with MiXCR, one entry per CDR3 protein. The sample comprises approximately 400,000 distinct CDR3 sequences, roughly 31% of which are singletons, and approximately 14% rests with the top ten. This clonotype appeared many times. Germline V lookup: CDR1 SGHTA, CDR2 FQGNSA. The V end was cut by 4 bases, the J end by 2 bases, with 12 bases between. This CDR3 is built from 15 residues. The sequenced material came from PBMCs. The chain employs TRBV7-2 and TRBJ2-1, with D possibly being TRBD1 (6 bases). The sequence was obtained from a human donor in good health (CMV status not recorded). Some clones in this sample may be carry-over from other donors' samples. CDR3 amino acids: CASSSTGRTYNEQFF. CDR3 sequence (DNA): TGTGCCAGCAGCTCGACAGGTCGGACCTACAATGAGCAGTTCTTC.